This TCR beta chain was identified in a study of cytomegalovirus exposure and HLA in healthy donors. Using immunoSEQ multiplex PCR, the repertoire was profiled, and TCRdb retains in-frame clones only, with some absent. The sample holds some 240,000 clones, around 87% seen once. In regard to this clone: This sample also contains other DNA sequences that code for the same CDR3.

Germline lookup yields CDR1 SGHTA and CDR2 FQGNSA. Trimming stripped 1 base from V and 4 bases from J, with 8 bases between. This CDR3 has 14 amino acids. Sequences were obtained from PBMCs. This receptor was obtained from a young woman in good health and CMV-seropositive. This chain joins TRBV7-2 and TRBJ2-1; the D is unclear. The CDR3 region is CASSLGPRYNEQFF. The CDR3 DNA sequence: TGTGCCAGCAGCTTAGGGCCTAGATACAATGAGCAGTTCTTC. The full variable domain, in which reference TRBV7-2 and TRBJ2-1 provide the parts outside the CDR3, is GAGVSQSPSNKVTEKGKDVELRCDPISGHTALYWYRQSLGQGLEFLIYFQGNSAPDKSGLPSDRFSAERTGGSVSTLTIQRTQQEDSAVYLCASSLGPRYNEQFFGPGTRLTVL.